This T cell receptor (beta chain) was retrieved from a study of blood T cell repertoires in COVID-19. The overall study: Collection of acute and convalescent COVID-19 samples took place in the United States, Italy and Spain.

The CDR3 length is 15 residues. J lost 3 bases, V lost 6 bases, and 7 bases had no gene match. CDR1 is LNHDA and CDR2 is SQIVND in the germline V gene (reference sequence). Authors' processing steps: The assay estimated nucleated cells by amplifying reference gene primers. Produced via immunoSEQ multiplex PCR; TCRdb's table is partial and in-frame only. V, J and clone size derive from that table, while D and trimming were established from the DNA sequence. The repertoire holds 240,000 or so clones, with roughly four fifths as singletons. The sample comprised peripheral blood. The chain has TRBV19 and TRBJ2-3; TRBD1 aligns across 9 bases. This receptor was obtained from a woman aged 80 or over with acute or convalescent COVID-19. CDR3 in amino acids: CASSSQGARTDTQYF. CDR3 bases: TGTGCCAGTAGCTCACAGGGGGCCAGAACAGATACGCAGTATTTT.